Sequencing of this TCR beta chain was carried out in a study of blood T cell repertoires in COVID-19. Study-wide background: COVID-19 samples, acute and convalescent, were from the United States, Italy and Spain. T cells, B-cell-depleted T cells, or PBMCs provided the cDNA or gDNA that served as material.

Clones were read by immunoSEQ multiplex PCR, and TCRdb kept only the in-frame ones, dropping some. The sample holds fewer than 200,000 clones, over 75% seen once. V lost 4 bases and J lost 9; bases outside the gene matches: 8. CDR1 and CDR2 from the germline V gene are SGHNT and YYREEE (reference sequence). There are 15 residues in the CDR3. This receptor was identified in a man aged 65 to 79 with active or convalescent COVID-19. The sequencing input was peripheral blood. V gene TRBV5-4 combines with J gene TRBJ2-1; the match to TRBD2 covers 12 bases. This chain's CDR3 is CASSPRTSGAGEQFF. The CDR3, as DNA: TGTGCCAGCAGCCCCCGGACTAGCGGGGCAGGTGAGCAGTTCTTC.